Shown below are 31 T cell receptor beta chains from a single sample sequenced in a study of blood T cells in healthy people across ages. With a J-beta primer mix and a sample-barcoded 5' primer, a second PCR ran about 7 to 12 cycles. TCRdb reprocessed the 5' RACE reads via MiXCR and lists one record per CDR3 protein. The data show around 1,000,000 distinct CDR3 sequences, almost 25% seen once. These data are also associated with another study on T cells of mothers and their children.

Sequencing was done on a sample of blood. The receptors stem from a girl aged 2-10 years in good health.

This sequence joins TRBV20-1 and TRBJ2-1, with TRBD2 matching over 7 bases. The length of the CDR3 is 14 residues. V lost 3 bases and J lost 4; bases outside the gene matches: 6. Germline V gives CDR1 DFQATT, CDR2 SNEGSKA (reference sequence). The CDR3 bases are TGCAGTGCTAGTCCTAGCGGACCTTACAATGAGCAGTTCTTC. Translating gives CSASPSGPYNEQFF.

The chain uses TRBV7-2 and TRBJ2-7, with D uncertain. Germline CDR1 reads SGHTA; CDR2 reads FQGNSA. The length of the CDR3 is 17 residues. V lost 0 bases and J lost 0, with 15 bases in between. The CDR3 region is CASSLALVPLSSYEQYF. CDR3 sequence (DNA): TGTGCCAGCAGCTTAGCTTTAGTCCCCTTGAGCTCCTACGAGCAGTACTTC.

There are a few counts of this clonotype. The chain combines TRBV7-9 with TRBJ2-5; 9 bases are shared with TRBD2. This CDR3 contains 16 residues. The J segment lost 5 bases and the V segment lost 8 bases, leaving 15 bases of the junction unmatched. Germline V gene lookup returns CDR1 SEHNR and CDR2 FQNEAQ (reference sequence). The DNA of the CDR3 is TGTGCCAGCGGCTACATCCCGCGGGGGGGCCTTGAGACCCAGTACTTC. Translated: CASGYIPRGGLETQYF.

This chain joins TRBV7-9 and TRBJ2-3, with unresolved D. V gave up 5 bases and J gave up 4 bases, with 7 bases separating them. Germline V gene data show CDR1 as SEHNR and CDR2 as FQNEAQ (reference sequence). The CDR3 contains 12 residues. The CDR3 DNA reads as TGTGCCAGCAGCCCGGCAGCAGATACGCAGTATTTT. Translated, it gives CASSPAADTQYF. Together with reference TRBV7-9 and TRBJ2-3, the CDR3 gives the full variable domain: DTGVSQNPRHKITKRGQNVTFRCDPISEHNRLYWYRQTLGQGPEFLTYFQNEAQLEKSRLLSDRFSAERPKGSFSTLEIQRTEQGDSAMYLCASSPAADTQYFGPGTRLTVL.

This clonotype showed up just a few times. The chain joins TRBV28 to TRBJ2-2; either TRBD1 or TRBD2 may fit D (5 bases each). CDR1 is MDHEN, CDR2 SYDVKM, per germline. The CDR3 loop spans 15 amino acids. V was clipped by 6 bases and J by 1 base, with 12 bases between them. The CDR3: CASRPWDQNTGELFF. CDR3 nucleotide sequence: TGTGCCAGCAGACCCTGGGACCAGAACACCGGGGAGCTGTTTTTT.

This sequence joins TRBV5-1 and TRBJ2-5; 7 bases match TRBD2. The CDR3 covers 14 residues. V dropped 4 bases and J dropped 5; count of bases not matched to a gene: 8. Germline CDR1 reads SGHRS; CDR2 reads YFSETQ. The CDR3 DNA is TGCGCCAGCAGCCGAGGGAAACTAGCGGAGACCCAGTACTTC. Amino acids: CASSRGKLAETQYF.

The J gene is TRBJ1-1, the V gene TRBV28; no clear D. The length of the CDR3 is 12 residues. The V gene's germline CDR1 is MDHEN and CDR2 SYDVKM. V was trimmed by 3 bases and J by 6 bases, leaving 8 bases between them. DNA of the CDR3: TGTGCCAGCAGTTTTTCTGGGGCTGAAGCTTTCTTT. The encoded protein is CASSFSGAEAFF.

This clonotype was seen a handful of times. CDR3 DNA sequence: TGTGCCAGCAGTTTTTGGGTCACTGAAGCTTTCTTT. It is translated as CASSFWVTEAFF. The chain recombines TRBV12-3 or TRBV12-4 with TRBJ1-1; D ambiguous. The CDR3 sequence is 12 residues long. V was shortened by 3 bases and J by 4 bases, with 6 bases between the two germline ends.

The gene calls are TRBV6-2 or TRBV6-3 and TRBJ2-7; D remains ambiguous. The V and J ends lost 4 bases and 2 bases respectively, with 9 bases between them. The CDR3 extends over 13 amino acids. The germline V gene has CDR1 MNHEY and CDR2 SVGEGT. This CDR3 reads CASSFFPPYEQYF. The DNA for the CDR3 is TGTGCCAGCAGTTTCTTCCCCCCCTACGAGCAGTACTTC.

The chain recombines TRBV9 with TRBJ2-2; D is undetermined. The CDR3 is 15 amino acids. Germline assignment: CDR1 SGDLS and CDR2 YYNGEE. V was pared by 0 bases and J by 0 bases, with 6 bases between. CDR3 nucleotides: TGTGCCAGCAGCGTAGATGGGACGAACACCGGGGAGCTGTTTTTT. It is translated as CASSVDGTNTGELFF.

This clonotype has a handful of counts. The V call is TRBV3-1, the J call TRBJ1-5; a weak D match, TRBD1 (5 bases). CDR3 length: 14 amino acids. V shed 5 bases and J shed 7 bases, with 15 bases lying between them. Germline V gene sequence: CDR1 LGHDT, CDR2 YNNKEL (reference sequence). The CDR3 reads CASSTNWGEQPQHF. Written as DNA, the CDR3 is TGTGCCAGCAGCACTAATTGGGGGGAACAGCCCCAGCATTTT.

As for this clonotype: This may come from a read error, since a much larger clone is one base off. As DNA, the CDR3 is TGTGCCAGCAGGCCTTATAGCAATCAGCCCCAGCATTTT. This encodes CASRPYSNQPQHF. The V gene is TRBV6-5, the J gene TRBJ1-5; D gene uncertain. The CDR3 is 13 amino acids. Trimming pared 6 bases from V and 0 bases from J, leaving 6 bases between. Germline CDR1 reads MNHEY; CDR2 reads SVGAGI.

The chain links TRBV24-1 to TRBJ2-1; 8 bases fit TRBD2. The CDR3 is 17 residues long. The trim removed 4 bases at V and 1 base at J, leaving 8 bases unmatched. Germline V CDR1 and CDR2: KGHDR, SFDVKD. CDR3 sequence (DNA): TGTGCCACCAGTGACCCTACTAGCGGAGATTCCTACAATGAGCAGTTCTTC. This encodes CATSDPTSGDSYNEQFF.

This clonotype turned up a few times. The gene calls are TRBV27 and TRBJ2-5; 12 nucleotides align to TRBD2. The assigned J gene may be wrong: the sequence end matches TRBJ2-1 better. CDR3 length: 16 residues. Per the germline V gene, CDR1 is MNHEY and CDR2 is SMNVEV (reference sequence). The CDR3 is CASSSTTSGSPYEQFF. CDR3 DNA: TGTGCCAGCAGCTCCACGACTAGCGGGAGTCCCTATGAGCAGTTCTTC.

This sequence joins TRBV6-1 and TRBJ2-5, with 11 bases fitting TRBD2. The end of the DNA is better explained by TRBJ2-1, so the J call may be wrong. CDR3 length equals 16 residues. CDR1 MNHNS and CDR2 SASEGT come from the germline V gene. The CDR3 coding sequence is TGTGCCAGCAGTGCGTCACTAGCGGGAGCTAACAATGAGCAGTTCTTC. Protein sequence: CASSASLAGANNEQFF.

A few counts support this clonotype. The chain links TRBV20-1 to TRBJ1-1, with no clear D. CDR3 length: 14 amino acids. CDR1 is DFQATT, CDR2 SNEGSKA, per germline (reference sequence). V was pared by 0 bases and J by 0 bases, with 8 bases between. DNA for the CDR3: TGCAGTGCTAGAGATCCGGCTTTGAACACTGAAGCTTTCTTT. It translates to CSARDPALNTEAFF.

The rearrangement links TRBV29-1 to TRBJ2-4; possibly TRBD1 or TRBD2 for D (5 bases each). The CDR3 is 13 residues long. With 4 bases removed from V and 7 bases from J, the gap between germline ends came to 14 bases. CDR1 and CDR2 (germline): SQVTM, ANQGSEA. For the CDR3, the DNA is TGCAGCGTTGCTGGGGGTTGGAAGAACATTCAGTACTTC. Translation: CSVAGGWKNIQYF.

CDR3 protein: CASSQGHGVNTGELFF. The CDR3 region has the DNA TGTGCCAGCAGCCAAGGTCACGGGGTTAACACCGGGGAGCTGTTTTTT. The chain combines TRBV14 with TRBJ2-2, with D possibly TRBD2 on 5 matching bases. Germline CDR1 is SGHDN and CDR2 is FVKESK. Trimming shortened V by 1 base and J by 2 bases, and 11 bases separated the two germline ends. This CDR3 is 16 amino acids long. The whole variable domain, remainder taken from reference TRBV14 and TRBJ2-2, is EAGVTQFPSHSVIEKGQTVTLRCDPISGHDNLYWYRRVMGKEIKFLLHFVKESKQDESGMPNNRFLAERTGGTYSTLKVQPAELEDSGVYFCASSQGHGVNTGELFFGEGSRLTVL.

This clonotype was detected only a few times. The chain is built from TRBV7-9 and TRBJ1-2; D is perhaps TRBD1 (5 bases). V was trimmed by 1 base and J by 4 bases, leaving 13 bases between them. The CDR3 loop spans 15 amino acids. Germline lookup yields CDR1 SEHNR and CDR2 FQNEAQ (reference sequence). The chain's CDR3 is CASSLELQGSYGYTF. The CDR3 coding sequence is TGTGCCAGCAGCTTAGAATTGCAGGGAAGCTATGGCTACACCTTC. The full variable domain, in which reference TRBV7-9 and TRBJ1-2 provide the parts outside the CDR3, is DTGVSQNPRHKITKRGQNVTFRCDPISEHNRLYWYRQTLGQGPEFLTYFQNEAQLEKSRLLSDRFSAERPKGSFSTLEIQRTEQGDSAMYLCASSLELQGSYGYTFGSGTRLTVV.

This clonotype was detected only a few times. The CDR3 DNA reads TGCAGCGTTGGATTGGGGACAGGGTTGGACAATGAGCAGTTCTTC. It yields the protein CSVGLGTGLDNEQFF. The chain employs TRBV29-1 and TRBJ2-1; the match to TRBD1 covers 9 bases. This CDR3 is 15 amino acids long. Trimming removed 4 bases from V and 5 bases from J; junction bases left unmatched: 9. In germline, CDR1 is SQVTM, CDR2 ANQGSEA.

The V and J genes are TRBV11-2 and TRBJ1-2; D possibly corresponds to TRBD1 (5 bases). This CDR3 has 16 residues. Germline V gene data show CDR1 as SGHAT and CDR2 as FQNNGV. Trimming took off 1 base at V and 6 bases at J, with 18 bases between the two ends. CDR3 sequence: CASSLGAMTTAHGYTF. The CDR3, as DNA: TGTGCCAGCAGCTTAGGCGCGATGACGACAGCCCATGGCTACACCTTC.

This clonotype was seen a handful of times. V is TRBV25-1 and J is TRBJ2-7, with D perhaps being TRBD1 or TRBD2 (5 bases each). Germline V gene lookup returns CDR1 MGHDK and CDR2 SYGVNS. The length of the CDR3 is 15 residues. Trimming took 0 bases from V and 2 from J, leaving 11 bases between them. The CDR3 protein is CASSEYRDGAYEQYF. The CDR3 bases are TGTGCCAGCAGTGAATATAGGGACGGAGCCTACGAGCAGTACTTC.

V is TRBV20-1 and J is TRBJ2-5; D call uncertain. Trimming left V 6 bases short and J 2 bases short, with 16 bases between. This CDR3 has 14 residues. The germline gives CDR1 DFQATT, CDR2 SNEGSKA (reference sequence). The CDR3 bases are TGCAGTGCCCAGTCGGAACAAAGACAAGAGACCCAGTACTTC. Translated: CSAQSEQRQETQYF.

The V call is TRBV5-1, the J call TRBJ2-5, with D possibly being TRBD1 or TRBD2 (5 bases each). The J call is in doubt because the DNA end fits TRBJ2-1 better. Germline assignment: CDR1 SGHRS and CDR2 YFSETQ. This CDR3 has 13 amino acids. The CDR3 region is CASSLGGIREQFF. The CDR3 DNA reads TGCGCCAGCAGCTTGGGGGGGATAAGGGAGCAGTTCTTC.

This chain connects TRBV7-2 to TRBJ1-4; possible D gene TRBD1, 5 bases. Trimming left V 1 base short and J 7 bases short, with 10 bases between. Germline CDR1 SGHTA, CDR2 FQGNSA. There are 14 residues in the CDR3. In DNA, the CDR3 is TGTGCCAGCAGCTTAGTTTCAGGGCTTGAAAAACTGTTTTTT. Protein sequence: CASSLVSGLEKLFF.

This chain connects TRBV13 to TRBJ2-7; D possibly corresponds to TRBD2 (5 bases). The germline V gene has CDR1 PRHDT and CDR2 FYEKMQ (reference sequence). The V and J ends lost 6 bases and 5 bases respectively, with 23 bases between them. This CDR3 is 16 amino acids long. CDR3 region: CASRSALGPKRDEQYF. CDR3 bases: TGTGCCAGCAGGTCCGCCTTAGGGCCGAAGAGGGACGAGCAGTACTTC.

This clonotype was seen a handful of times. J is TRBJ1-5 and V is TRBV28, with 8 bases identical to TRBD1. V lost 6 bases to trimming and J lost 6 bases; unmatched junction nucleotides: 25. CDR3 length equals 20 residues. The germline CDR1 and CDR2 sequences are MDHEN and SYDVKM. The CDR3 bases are TGTGCCAGCAGCCAAGACGGACAGGGCGGCTTGGCCTACAGGGCTCAGCCCCAGCATTTT. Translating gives CASSQDGQGGLAYRAQPQHF.

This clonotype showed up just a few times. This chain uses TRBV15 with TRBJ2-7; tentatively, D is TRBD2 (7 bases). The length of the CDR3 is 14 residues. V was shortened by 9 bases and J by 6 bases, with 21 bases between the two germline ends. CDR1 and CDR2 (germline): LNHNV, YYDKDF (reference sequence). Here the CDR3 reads CATGKRGGDPEQYF. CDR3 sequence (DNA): TGTGCCACGGGGAAGAGAGGGGGGGACCCCGAGCAGTACTTC.

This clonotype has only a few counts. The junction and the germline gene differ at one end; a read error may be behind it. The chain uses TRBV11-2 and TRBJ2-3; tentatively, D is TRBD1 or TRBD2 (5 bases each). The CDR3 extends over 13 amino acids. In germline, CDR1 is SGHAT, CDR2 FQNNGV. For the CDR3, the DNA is TGTGCCAGCAGCCGGCTCCGGGACCTAATCGGTGATTTT. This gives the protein CASSRLRDLIGDF.

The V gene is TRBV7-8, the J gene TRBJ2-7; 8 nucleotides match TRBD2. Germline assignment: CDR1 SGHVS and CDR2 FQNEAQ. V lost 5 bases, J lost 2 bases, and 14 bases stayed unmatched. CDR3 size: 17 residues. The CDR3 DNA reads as TGTGCCAGCAGCCCTCTTAGGGCGGGAGGAAAGGCCTACGAGCAGTACTTC. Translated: CASSPLRAGGKAYEQYF.

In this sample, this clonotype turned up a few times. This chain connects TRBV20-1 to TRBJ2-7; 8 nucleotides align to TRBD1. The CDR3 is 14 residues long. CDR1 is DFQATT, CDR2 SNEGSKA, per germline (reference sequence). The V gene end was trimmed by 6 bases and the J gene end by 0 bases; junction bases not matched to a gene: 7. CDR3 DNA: TGCAGTGCGGGGGGACAGGTGTCCTCCTACGAGCAGTACTTC. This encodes CSAGGQVSSYEQYF.